Here is one T cell receptor beta chain with its context. Antigen: not known. Generated by immunoSEQ multiplex PCR, the TCRdb table keeps only in-frame clones and is missing some. There are approximately 25,000 clones in the sample; almost 85% occur only once, and about 3% lies in the top ten. Time point indicated: week 47, end of study. Alongside topical imiquimod, each dose of vaccine comprised 300 ug of mutant IDH1 20-mer peptide. Vaccinations, eight in total, occurred in weeks 1, 3, 5, 7, 11, 15, 19, 23. This record belongs to a study of a mutant IDH1 vaccine in newly diagnosed glioma. Looking at the study overall: The initiation of vaccination occurred 4-6 weeks after radiotherapy alone, or with temozolomide cycles. Earlier care involved radiotherapy, temozolomide, or both, and the majority received both. Study results and limitations: Pseudoprogression appeared unlinked to shifts in leading peripheral T cell clonotypes.

V lost 6 bases and J lost 8; bases outside the gene matches: 3. The germline CDR1 and CDR2 sequences are SGHVS and FNYEAQ. The CDR3 extends over 14 amino acids. The sample here was PBMCs, taken from a glioma patient whose treatment included an IDH1 peptide vaccine. The genes are TRBV7-6 and TRBJ2-3; TRBD2 aligns across 15 bases. This sequence was found in a man aged 40-49 years with glioma. The DNA of the CDR3 is TGTGCCAGCAGGGGACTAGCGGGAGGTAGTACGCAGTATTTT. Protein: CASRGLAGGSTQYF.